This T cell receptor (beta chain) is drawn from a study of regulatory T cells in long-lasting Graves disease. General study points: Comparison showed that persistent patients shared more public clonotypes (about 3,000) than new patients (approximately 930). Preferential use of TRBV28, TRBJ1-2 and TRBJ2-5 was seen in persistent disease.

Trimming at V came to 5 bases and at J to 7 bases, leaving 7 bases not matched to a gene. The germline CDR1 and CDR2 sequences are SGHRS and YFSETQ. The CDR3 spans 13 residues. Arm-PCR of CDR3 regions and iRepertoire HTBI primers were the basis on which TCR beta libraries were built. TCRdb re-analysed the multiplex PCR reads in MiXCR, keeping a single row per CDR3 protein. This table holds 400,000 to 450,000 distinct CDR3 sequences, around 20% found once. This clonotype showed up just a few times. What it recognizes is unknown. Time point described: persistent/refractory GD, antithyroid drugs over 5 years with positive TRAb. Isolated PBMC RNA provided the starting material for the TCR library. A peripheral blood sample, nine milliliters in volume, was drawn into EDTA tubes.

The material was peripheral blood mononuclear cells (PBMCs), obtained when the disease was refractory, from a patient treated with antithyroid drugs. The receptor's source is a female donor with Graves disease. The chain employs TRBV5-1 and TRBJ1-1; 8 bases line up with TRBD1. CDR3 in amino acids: CASRQGQGSEAFF. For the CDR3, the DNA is TGCGCCAGCAGGCAAGGACAGGGTAGTGAAGCTTTCTTT. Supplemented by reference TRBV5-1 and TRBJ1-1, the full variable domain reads KAGVTQTPRYLIKTRGQQVTLSCSPISGHRSVSWYQQTPGQGLQFLFEYFSETQRNKGNFPGRFSGRQFSNSRSEMNVSTLELGDSALYLCASRQGQGSEAFFGQGTRLTVV.